This TCR beta chain was recovered during a study of OX40 agonist ivuxolimab in advanced cancers. Study-level information: Participants, 65% to 85% male, averaged 60 years of age, ranging from roughly 23 to 80.

Using immunoSEQ multiplex PCR, the repertoire was profiled, and TCRdb retains in-frame clones only, with some absent. This table holds roughly 48,000 clones, around 87% found once. Findings and caveats of the study: Relatively little clonal expansion, among the lowest observed, appeared in partial responders at 0.1-3.0 mg/kg. Circulating CD4+ and CD8+ T cells showed clonal expansion by week 6 at 0.1 to 3.0 mg/kg.

This CDR3 comprises 15 residues. V dropped 5 bases and J dropped 5; count of bases not matched to a gene: 8. Germline values: CDR1 LNHDA, CDR2 SQIVND (reference sequence). This clone came up a few times. Its antigen is not known. The receptor was derived from an adult with an advanced solid tumor such as melanoma, head and neck, liver or kidney cancer. The chain employs TRBV19 and TRBJ1-2, with 10 bases matching TRBD1. The sample in question was CD4+ or CD8+ T cells sorted from blood, obtained in a trial of the OX40 agonist ivuxolimab. The CDR3 spells CASSSDRGRQYGYTF. The CDR3 DNA sequence: TGTGCCAGTAGTTCTGACAGGGGGCGCCAGTATGGCTACACCTTC.